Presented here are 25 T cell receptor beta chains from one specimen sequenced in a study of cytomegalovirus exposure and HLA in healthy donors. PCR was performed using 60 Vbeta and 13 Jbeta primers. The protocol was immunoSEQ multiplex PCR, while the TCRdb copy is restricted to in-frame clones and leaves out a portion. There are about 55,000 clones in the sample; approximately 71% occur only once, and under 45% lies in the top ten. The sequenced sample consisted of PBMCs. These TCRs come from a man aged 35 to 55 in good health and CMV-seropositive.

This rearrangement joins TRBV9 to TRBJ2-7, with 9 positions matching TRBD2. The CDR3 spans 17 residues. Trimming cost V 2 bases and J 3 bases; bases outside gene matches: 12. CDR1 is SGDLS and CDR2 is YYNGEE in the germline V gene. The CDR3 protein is CASSVEGQGTSLYEQYF. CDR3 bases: TGTGCCAGCAGCGTCGAGGGGCAGGGGACTAGCCTCTACGAGCAGTACTTC.

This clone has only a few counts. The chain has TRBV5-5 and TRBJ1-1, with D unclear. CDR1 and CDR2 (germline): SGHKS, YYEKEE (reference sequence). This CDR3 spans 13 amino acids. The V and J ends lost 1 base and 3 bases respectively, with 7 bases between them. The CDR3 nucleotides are TGTGCCAGCAGCTTGTCCGGGGACACTGAAGCTTTCTTT. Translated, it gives CASSLSGDTEAFF.

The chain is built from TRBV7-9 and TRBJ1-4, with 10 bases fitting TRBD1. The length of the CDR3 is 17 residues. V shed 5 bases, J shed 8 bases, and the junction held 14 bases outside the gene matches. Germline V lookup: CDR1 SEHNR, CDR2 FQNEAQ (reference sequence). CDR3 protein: CASSTQRTGGTGEKLFF. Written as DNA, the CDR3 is TGTGCCAGCAGCACACAACGGACAGGGGGAACTGGGGAAAAACTGTTTTTT.

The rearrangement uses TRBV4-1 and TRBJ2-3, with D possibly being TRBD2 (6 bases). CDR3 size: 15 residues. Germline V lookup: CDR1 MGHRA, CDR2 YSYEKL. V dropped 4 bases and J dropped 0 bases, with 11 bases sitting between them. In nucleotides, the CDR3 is TGCGCCAGCAGCCGCTTTAGCGGCAGCACAGATACGCAGTATTTT. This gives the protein CASSRFSGSTDTQYF.

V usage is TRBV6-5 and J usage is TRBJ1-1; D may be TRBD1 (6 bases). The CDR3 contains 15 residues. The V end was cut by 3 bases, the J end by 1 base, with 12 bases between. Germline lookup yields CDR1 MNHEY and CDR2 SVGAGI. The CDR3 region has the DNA TGTGCCAGCAGTTATTCCCGGGACAAGAACACTGAAGCTTTCTTT. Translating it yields CASSYSRDKNTEAFF.

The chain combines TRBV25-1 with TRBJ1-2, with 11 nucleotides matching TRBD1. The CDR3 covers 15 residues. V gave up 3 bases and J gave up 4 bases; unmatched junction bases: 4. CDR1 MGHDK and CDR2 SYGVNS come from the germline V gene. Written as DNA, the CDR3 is TGTGCCAGCAGTGAGGGGGACAGGGGGTTCTATGGCTACACCTTC. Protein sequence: CASSEGDRGFYGYTF.

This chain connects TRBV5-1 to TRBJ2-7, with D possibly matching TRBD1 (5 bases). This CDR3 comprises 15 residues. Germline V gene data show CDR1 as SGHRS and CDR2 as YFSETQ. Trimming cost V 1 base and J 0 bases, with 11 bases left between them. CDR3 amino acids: CASSLRGGDSYEQYF. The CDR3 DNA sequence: TGCGCCAGCAGCTTGAGGGGCGGCGACTCCTACGAGCAGTACTTC. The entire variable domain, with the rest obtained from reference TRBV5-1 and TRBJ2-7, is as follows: KAGVTQTPRYLIKTRGQQVTLSCSPISGHRSVSWYQQTPGQGLQFLFEYFSETQRNKGNFPGRFSGRQFSNSRSEMNVSTLELGDSALYLCASSLRGGDSYEQYFGPGTRLTVT.

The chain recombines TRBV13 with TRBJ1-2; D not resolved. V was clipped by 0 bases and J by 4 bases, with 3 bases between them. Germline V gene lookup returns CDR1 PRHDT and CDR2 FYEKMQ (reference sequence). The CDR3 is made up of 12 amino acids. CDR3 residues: CASSLGAYGYTF. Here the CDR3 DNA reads TGTGCCAGCAGCTTAGGAGCCTATGGCTACACCTTC.

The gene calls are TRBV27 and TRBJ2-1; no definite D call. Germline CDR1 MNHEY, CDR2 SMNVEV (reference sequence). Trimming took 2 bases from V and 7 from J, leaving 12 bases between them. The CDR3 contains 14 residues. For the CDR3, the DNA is TGTGCCAGCAGTTTAGGCGCAGGCCCAAATGAGCAGTTCTTC. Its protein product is CASSLGAGPNEQFF.

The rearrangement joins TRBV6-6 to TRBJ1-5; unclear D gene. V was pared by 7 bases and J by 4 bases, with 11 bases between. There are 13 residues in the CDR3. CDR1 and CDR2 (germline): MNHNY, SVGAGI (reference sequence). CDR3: CASTYSWNQPQHF. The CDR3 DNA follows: TGTGCCAGCACCTATTCTTGGAATCAGCCCCAGCATTTT.

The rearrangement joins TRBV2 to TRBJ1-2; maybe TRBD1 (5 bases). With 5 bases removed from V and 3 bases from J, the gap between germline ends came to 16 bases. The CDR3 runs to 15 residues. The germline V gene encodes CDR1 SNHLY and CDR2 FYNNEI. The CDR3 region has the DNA TGTGCCAGCAGTCCTCTCAGTGTGACAGACTATGGCTACACCTTC. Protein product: CASSPLSVTDYGYTF.

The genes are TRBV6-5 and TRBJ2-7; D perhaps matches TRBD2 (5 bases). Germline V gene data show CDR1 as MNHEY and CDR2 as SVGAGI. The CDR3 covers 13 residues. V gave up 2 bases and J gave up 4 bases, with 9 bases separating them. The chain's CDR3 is CASSYTSGYEQYF. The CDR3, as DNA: TGTGCCAGCAGTTACACGTCGGGATACGAGCAGTACTTC.

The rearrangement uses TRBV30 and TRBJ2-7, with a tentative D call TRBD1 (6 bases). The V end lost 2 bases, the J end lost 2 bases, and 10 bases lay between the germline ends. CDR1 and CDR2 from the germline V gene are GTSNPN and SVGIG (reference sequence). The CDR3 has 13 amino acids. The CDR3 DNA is TGTGCCTGGAGTAACAGGGTAGCCTACGAGCAGTACTTC. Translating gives CAWSNRVAYEQYF.

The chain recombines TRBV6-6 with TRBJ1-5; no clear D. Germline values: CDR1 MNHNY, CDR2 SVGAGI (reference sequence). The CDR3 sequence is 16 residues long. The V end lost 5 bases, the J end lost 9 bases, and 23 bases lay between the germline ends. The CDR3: CASSPPDGGGKRPQHF. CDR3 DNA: TGTGCCAGCAGTCCCCCGGACGGAGGCGGAAAAAGGCCCCAGCATTTT.

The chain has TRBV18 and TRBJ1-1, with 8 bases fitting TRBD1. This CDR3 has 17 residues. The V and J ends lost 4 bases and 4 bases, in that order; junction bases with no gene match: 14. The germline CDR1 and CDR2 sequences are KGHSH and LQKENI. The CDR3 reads CASSQSTLAGGVTEAFF. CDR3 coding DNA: TGTGCCAGCTCACAATCGACTTTGGCAGGGGGCGTCACTGAAGCTTTCTTT.

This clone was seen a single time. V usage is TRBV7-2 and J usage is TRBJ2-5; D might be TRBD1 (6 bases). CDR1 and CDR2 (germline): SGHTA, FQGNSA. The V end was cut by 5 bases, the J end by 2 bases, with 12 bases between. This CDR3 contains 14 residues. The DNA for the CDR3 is TGTGCCAGCAGCCGGGACACTGATCAAGAGACCCAGTACTTC. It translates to CASSRDTDQETQYF.

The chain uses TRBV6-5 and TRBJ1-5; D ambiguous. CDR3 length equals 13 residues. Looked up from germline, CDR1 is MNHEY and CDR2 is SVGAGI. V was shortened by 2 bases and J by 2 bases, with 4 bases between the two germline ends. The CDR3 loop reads CASSYTGNQPQHF. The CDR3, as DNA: TGTGCCAGCAGTTACACGGGCAATCAGCCCCAGCATTTT.

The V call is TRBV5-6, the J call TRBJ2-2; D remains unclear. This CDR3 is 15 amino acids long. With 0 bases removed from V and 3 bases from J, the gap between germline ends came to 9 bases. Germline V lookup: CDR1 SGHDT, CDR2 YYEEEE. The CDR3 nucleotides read TGTGCCAGCAGCTTGGCCCTGGCTTACACCGGGGAGCTGTTTTTT. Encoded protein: CASSLALAYTGELFF. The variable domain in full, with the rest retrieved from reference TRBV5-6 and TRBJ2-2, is DAGVTQSPTHLIKTRGQQVTLRCSPKSGHDTVSWYQQALGQGPQFIFQYYEEEERQRGNFPDRFSGHQFPNYSSELNVNALLLGDSALYLCASSLALAYTGELFFGEGSRLTVL.

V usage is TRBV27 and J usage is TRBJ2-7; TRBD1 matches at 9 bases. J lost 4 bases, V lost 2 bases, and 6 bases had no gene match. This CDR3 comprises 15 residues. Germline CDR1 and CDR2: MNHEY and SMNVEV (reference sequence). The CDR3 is CASSLGGTGLYEQYF. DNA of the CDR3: TGTGCCAGCAGTTTAGGTGGGACAGGGTTATACGAGCAGTACTTC.

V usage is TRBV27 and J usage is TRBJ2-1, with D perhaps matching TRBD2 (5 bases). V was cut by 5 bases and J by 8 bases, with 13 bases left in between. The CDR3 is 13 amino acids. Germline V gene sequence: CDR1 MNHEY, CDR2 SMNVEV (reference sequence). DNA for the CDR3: TGTGCCAGCAGTCTCTCAGAGAGGGATGAGCAGTTCTTC. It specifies CASSLSERDEQFF.

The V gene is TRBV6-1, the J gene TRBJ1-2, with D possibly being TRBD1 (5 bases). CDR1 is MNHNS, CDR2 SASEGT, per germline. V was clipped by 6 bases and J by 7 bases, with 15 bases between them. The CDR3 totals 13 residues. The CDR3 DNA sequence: TGTGCCAGCAGCATCCTCGACAGTACTGGCTACACCTTC. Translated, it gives CASSILDSTGYTF.

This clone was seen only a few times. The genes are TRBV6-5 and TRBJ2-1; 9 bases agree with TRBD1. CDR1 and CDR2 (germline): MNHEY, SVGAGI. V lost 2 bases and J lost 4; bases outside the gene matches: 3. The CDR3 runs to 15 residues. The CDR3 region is CASSYDRGGYNEQFF. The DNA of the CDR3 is TGTGCCAGCAGTTACGACAGGGGGGGGTACAATGAGCAGTTCTTC.

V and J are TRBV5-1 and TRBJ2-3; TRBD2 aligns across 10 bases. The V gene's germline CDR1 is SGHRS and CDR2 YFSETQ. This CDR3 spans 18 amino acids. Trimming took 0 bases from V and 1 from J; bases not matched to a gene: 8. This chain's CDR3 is CASSLELAGESGTDTQYF. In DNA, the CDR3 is TGCGCCAGCAGCTTGGAGCTAGCGGGGGAGTCTGGCACAGATACGCAGTATTTT. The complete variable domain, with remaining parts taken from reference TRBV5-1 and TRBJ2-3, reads KAGVTQTPRYLIKTRGQQVTLSCSPISGHRSVSWYQQTPGQGLQFLFEYFSETQRNKGNFPGRFSGRQFSNSRSEMNVSTLELGDSALYLCASSLELAGESGTDTQYFGPGTRLTVL.

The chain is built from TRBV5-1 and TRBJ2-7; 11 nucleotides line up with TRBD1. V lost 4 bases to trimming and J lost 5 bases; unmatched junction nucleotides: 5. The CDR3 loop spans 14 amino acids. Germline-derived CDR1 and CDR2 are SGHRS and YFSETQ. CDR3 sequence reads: CASSMDRGLDEQYF. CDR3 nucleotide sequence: TGCGCCAGCAGCATGGACAGGGGGCTCGACGAGCAGTACTTC. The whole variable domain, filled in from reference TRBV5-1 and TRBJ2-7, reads KAGVTQTPRYLIKTRGQQVTLSCSPISGHRSVSWYQQTPGQGLQFLFEYFSETQRNKGNFPGRFSGRQFSNSRSEMNVSTLELGDSALYLCASSMDRGLDEQYFGPGTRLTVT.

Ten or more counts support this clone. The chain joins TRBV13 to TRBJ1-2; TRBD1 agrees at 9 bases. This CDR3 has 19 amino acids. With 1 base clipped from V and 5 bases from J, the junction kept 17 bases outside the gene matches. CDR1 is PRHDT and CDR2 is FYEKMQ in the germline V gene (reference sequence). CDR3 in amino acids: CASSLEPLNSRDREYGYTF. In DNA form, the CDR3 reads TGTGCCAGCAGCTTAGAACCACTTAACAGCCGGGACAGGGAGTATGGCTACACCTTC. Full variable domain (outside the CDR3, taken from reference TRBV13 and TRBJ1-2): AAGVIQSPRHLIKEKRETATLKCYPIPRHDTVYWYQQGPGQDPQFLISFYEKMQSDKGSIPDRFSAQQFSDYHSELNMSSLELGDSALYFCASSLEPLNSRDREYGYTFGSGTRLTVV.